This TCR beta chain was captured in a study of blood T cell repertoires in COVID-19. The overall study: COVID-19 samples, acute and convalescent, were from the United States, Italy and Spain. Sources were T cells, B-cell-depleted T cells, or PBMCs; the material itself was cDNA or gDNA.

The CDR3 spans 17 residues. Germline CDR1 reads LGHNA; CDR2 reads YNFKEQ. J lost 0 bases, V lost 3 bases, and 7 bases had no gene match. Study processing details: Reference gene primers were amplified, and this amplification served to estimate nucleated cell counts. Only in-frame clones appear in the TCRdb table, and some are missing; sequencing was by immunoSEQ multiplex PCR. The DNA gave D and trimming, while V, J and clone size come from that table. This table has about 65,000 clones, 90% to 95% appearing once. The V and J genes are TRBV4-2 and TRBJ2-2, with 7 bases identical to TRBD2. The specimen sequenced was peripheral blood. The receptor comes from a man aged 65 to 85 with active COVID-19. CDR3 nucleotide sequence: TGTGCCAGCAGCCACGACCGGGGAGGGGCGAACACCGGGGAGCTGTTTTTT. It translates to CASSHDRGGANTGELFF.